This entry features one TCR beta chain sequence. The antigen it binds to is not known. Base qualities are missing; no much larger clone stands one base away. This sample is part of a study of cytomegalovirus exposure and HLA in healthy donors (dated by TCRdb to 2015 to 2018). Study-wide context: In an earlier analysis of roughly 590 of the donors, less than 350 Gb of sequence data and 120 million or so unique TCR beta sequences from about 179 million T cells were reported. Several DR-DQ haplotypes were handled as single units for association and clustering, since linkage in the cohort was strong. Donor age, sex, ethnicity and CMV serostatus were compiled together with the repertoire data. The study profiled the T cell repertoires of under 850 subjects by immunosequencing and related them to cytomegalovirus serostatus. HLA typing covered class I and class II loci at four-digit resolution. Among about 390 genotyped donors of the cohort, an average of about 240,000 unique TCR beta nucleotide sequences were sequenced per donor, roughly 20% of them non-productive. A later genetic analysis used genome-wide SNP genotypes for about 65% of the roughly 670 donors, treating that subset as a discovery cohort. In the later analysis, no new phenotypic data were used to find candidate immune exposures; instead, reliance was placed on TCR beta sequences and their occurrence across donors. A later analysis re-examined previously published TCR beta repertoires from about 670 donors and added high-resolution HLA genotyping to investigate patterns of TCR occurrence. Roughly 300 gigabases of sequencing data and tens of millions of unique TCR sequences were included in an early release covering several hundred HLA-typed donors. In an earlier analysis of several hundred of the donors, high-throughput TCR beta sequencing was used to judge whether each TCR beta V gene segment behaved as functional or pseudogenic. The study aimed to test whether cataloging public T cell receptors could reveal signatures of past pathogen exposure. Typing coverage varied by locus: about 629-640 donors for A, B, C, DRB1 and DQB1; roughly 560 for DQA1; some 610 for DPA1; approximately 490 for DPB1. In addition to the first cohort of around 670 subjects, a separate validation cohort of over 90 different subjects was used. To predict cytomegalovirus infection status, the study brought together high-throughput TCR immunosequencing, statistical association of individual TCRs with disease status, and machine learning. All discovery cohort repertoires had been generated on a single sequencing platform. Among the roughly 410 genotyped donors, around 81% belonged to the genetic ancestry cluster associated with self-reported Caucasian donors. General study outcomes and caveats: In both the original and validation cohorts, the classifier was reported to diagnose cytomegalovirus status with high specificity and sensitivity. In a later analysis, several top co-occurrence clusters were reported to appear linked to parvovirus B19, influenza, CMV and Epstein-Barr virus. At a false discovery rate of 0.05, a later analysis linked around 17,000 TCR beta sequences to specific HLA alleles. The sequencing pipeline was judged likely to have produced a cluster of highly shared sequence variants as a technical artifact. Because the 87-base-pair reads could not distinguish some IMGT-functional V segments, including TRBV6-2 and TRBV6-3, those segments were excluded. According to the authors, the approach could potentially be generalized to other disease states and immunological phenotypes. V-gene and J-gene trimming of TCR beta chains was associated with a missense DCLRE1C variant in a later genetic analysis, and the association was replicated in an independent cohort. Linkage disequilibrium might explain the correlated functional status among segregating V segments, but an unknown experimental factor could not be excluded. For the cohort, immune exposure information was limited to CMV serostatus. In the study, some 160 TCR beta chains were listed as associated with cytomegalovirus. Only TCR beta chains were sequenced in this cohort, and the absence of alpha or paired-chain data limited detectable features. According to a later genetic analysis, donors in an Asian-associated ancestry cluster had fewer N-insertions in productive TCRs than the approximately 670-donor mean. A later analysis found that TCR association rates varied across HLA loci, with DRB1 alleles showing the most associated TCRs and HLA-C alleles the fewest. Because HLA typing was unavailable for some donors at each locus, only the typed subset was used in association tests. Presence/absence analyses assumed roughly uniform sequencing depth across donors, an assumption that may not hold. Most TCR sequences were seen in very few donors, while some public TCRs were found in many individuals. In a later analysis, most CMV-associated TCR beta chains were found to appear HLA-restricted, with HLA associations seemingly driven largely by CMV exposure. Compared with equally common non-associated chains, HLA-associated TCR beta chains in a later analysis were more clonally expanded and had lower generation probabilities. When HLA alleles, especially DR and DQ, strongly co-occurred, TCR associations were difficult to assign to individual alleles. A further reported finding was that TCR beta sequences accurately predicted the HLA-A and HLA-B alleles for most subjects in the first cohort. A few of the identified cytomegalovirus-associated TCR beta chains were confirmed in vitro to be specific for cytomegalovirus antigens. Broadly in line with IMGT annotations, most TCR beta V segments showed up in productive rearrangements about 90% or about 30% of the time in an earlier analysis of roughly 590 of the donors. Because counts were too low, under 20 rarely observed V segments, including chromosome 9 orphons, were left out of the earlier analysis of approximately 580 of the donors.

Libraries were made using the immunoSEQ multiplex PCR assay. For the multiplex PCR, a mixture combining 60 forward primers for TCR Vbeta segments and 13 reverse primers for TCR Jbeta segments was used. The CDR3 region of rearranged TCR beta genes was amplified from genomic DNA by a multiplex PCR assay. Amplified TCR beta libraries were sequenced as 87-base-pair reads on the Illumina HiSeq System. As for the original processing: Across the 500 to 700 repertoires, a later analysis counted roughly 84 million unique TCR beta chains, around 11 million of which were shared by at least two donors. Raw reads were error-corrected and collapsed into unique sequences by a nearest-neighbor algorithm in which closely related sequences were merged to remove PCR and sequencing errors. V, D and J gene segments were assigned by aligning CDR3 sequences to IMGT reference sequences. For a sequence to be retained, at least a six-nucleotide match to both a V gene segment and a J gene segment was required. A rearrangement counted as productive if the CDR3 had no stop codons and remained in frame with V and J, and every other rearrangement counted as non-productive. Following IMGT convention, CDR3 was defined as the stretch from the second conserved V-encoded cysteine to the conserved J-encoded phenylalanine. The earlier analysis of fewer than 750 of the donors excluded sequences that lacked an unambiguous match to a single V gene segment. In an earlier analysis of some 590 of the donors, V segments were called functional above 56.7% productive rearrangements and were called segregating when the between-donor standard deviation exceeded 5%. A statistical classification framework was built for diagnosing cytomegalovirus status from the catalog of TCR beta chain sequences. In a later analysis, TCR nucleotide sequences were compared against IMGT/GENE-DB human TR gene sequences so that V and J genes could be assigned. A later analysis assigned CDR3 sequences and most-parsimonious VDJ recombination scenarios with the TCRdist pipeline. In a later analysis, each TCR beta chain was defined by its CDR3 amino acid sequence together with its V-gene family, and reads without a unique V-gene family were excluded. A later analysis removed 500 to 600 highly shared, low-generation-probability nucleotide sequences to deal with suspected cross-contamination and a sequencing artifact. For each public chain, a later analysis derived a clonal expansion index from normalized ranks of inferred template counts within each repertoire. In a later analysis, generation probabilities were computed using a VDJ recombination model fitted to out-of-frame rearrangements, and the results were checked against IGoR. In a later analysis, hypergeometric tests were used to score TCR-TCR, TCR-HLA and TCR-CMV co-occurrence, with a repertoire-size bias correction applied to TCR pairs. To estimate false discovery rates, a later analysis permuted the HLA or CMV assignments 20 times. In a later analysis, co-occurring TCRs were grouped with DBSCAN, and TCRdist sequence similarity was added when clustering was performed within HLA-allele-positive subsets. Repertoires with fewer than 30,000 or more than 120,000 public chains, plus five repertoires with anomalous nucleotide sharing, were excluded from co-occurrence clustering. Imported from immuneACCESS, the table was reduced by TCRdb to in-frame sequences with V and J called. These copies leave out some clones; in studies compared against another copy, an unresolved V gene accounts for under half, and the cause of the remainder is not known. The V and J calls and clone size were taken over from that table, and D and trimming were inferred from the DNA. Counted in this sample were 150,000 to 200,000 clones; around 77% of them appeared once. The ten largest clones take up 1.5% to 2% of the sample.

CDR1 is given as SGHAT and CDR2 as FQNNGV, both from the germline V gene. Cut back by 1 base and 8 bases, the V and J ends lie 3 bases apart. From the cysteine up to the phenylalanine, the CDR3 has a length of 11 residues. Only the CDR3 part of the read is kept: 33 bases, read in frame from the first base. The cohort consisted of approximately 670 healthy bone marrow donors. At the time of sampling, every cohort member was nominally healthy, though immune exposures that went unrecorded were likely present. The donor was CMV seronegative and was included in the group of 352 seronegative cohort members. A peripheral blood sample was collected from each donor, and TCR beta sequencing was performed on peripheral blood mononuclear cells. The Qiagen DNeasy Blood Extraction Kit was used to extract genomic DNA from the blood cell samples.

This clonotype was sampled from a woman aged 25 to 39 in good health and CMV-seronegative. Material: PBMCs. This chain is built from TRBV11-2 and TRBJ2-1; no confident D gene assignment can be made. The CDR3 region reads CASSLADEQFF. The DNA is TGTGCCAGCAGCTTAGCTGATGAGCAGTTCTTC.